The source of this TCR beta chain is a study of T cells in Graves' hyperthyroidism and ophthalmopathy. The sample holds one count of this clonotype. From germline, CDR1 is DFQATT and CDR2 SNEGSKA (reference sequence). Deletions cut 6 bases from V and 7 bases from J, with 19 bases between. There are 14 residues in the CDR3. Researchers took RNA transcripts and amplified the TCR beta CDR3 regions from them. The primer set for the first-round RT-PCR of the TCR CDR3 was HTBI. TCRdb itself ran the multiplex PCR reads through MiXCR, one entry per CDR3 protein. The table records around 400,000 distinct CDR3 sequences, about 25% of them present only once.

This sequence was found in a man aged 50 to 59 with Graves' hyperthyroidism. The V and J genes are TRBV20-1 and TRBJ2-1; D may be TRBD2 (6 bases). Sequenced input: blood. The CDR3 sequence: CSAVGRLVLNEQFF. CDR3 coding DNA: TGCAGTGCCGTAGGGAGACTAGTATTAAATGAGCAGTTCTTC.